These 10 T cell receptor beta chains share one sample of origin, sequenced in a study of long-term antiretroviral therapy in people with HIV. They ran version v3.0 of the immunoSEQ assay at survey level. Produced via immunoSEQ multiplex PCR; TCRdb's table is partial and in-frame only. The sample consists of fewer than 25,000 clones, 90% to 95% of them appearing once. Sequencing used unsorted PBMCs, obtained 4.8 to 5 years after starting antiretroviral therapy. Receptors originate from a woman aged 50 to 60 with HIV.

This chain uses TRBV9 with TRBJ1-5; maybe TRBD1 (5 bases). The germline V gene encodes CDR1 SGDLS and CDR2 YYNGEE. V lost 1 base to trimming and J lost 6 bases, with 14 bases between them. The CDR3 spans 15 residues. The CDR3 here is CASSVSEGMGQPQHF. CDR3 nucleotide sequence: TGTGCCAGCAGCGTATCGGAGGGGATGGGTCAGCCCCAGCATTTT.

The table lists this clone with a count of one. The chain employs TRBV28 and TRBJ2-5; D gene unclear. The CDR3 has 11 amino acids. The V gene lost 6 bases and the J gene lost 4 bases, with 6 bases spanning the gap. Germline V gene lookup returns CDR1 MDHEN and CDR2 SYDVKM. CDR3 sequence reads: CASSLRETQYF. CDR3 DNA: TGTGCCAGCAGCCTTAGAGAGACCCAGTACTTC. Combining the CDR3 with reference TRBV28 and TRBJ2-5 gives the whole variable domain DVKVTQSSRYLVKRTGEKVFLECVQDMDHENMFWYRQDPGLGLRLIYFSYDVKMKEKGDIPEGYSVSREKKERFSLILESASTNQTSMYLCASSLRETQYFGPGTRLLVL.

The chain uses TRBV7-6 and TRBJ2-1; TRBD2 matches 14 bases. Germline CDR1 and CDR2: SGHVS and FNYEAQ. Trimming cost V 2 bases and J 5 bases; bases outside gene matches: 8. This CDR3 spans 18 amino acids. The CDR3, as DNA: TGTGCCAGCAGCTTAATTGTGGGACTAGCGGGGGTGGACAATGAGCAGTTCTTC. It codes for CASSLIVGLAGVDNEQFF.

V usage is TRBV11-1 and J usage is TRBJ2-3, with D possibly being TRBD1 or TRBD2 (7 bases each). V lost 5 bases and J lost 4, with 19 bases in between. CDR1 and CDR2 from the germline V gene are SGHAT and FQDESV (reference sequence). The CDR3 spans 16 residues. CDR3 sequence: CASSLGGAGEADTQYF. CDR3 bases: TGTGCCAGCAGCCTAGGGGGCGCGGGAGAAGCAGATACGCAGTATTTT.

This sequence joins TRBV6-1 and TRBJ2-5; 8 nucleotides agree with TRBD1. The V and J ends lost 6 bases and 1 base, in that order; junction bases with no gene match: 7. Germline V gene lookup returns CDR1 MNHNS and CDR2 SASEGT. CDR3 size: 15 residues. The chain's CDR3 is CASRHRDRTQETQYF. The DNA of the CDR3 is TGTGCCAGCAGGCACAGGGACAGGACCCAAGAGACCCAGTACTTC.

J is TRBJ2-2 and V is TRBV18; tentative D call: TRBD1 (6 bases). Germline lookup yields CDR1 KGHSH and CDR2 LQKENI. This CDR3 contains 15 residues. V was shortened by 6 bases and J by 1 base, with 12 bases between the two germline ends. The CDR3 spells CASSIRDMNTGELFF. CDR3 DNA sequence: TGTGCCAGCTCGATCCGGGACATGAACACCGGGGAGCTGTTTTTT.

The chain couples TRBV5-1 to TRBJ1-1; D is ambiguous. Germline-derived CDR1 and CDR2 are SGHRS and YFSETQ. The CDR3 sequence is 14 residues long. V was clipped by 1 base and J by 0 bases, with 7 bases between them. CDR3: CASSLNGMNTEAFF. For the CDR3, the DNA is TGCGCCAGCAGCTTGAACGGGATGAACACTGAAGCTTTCTTT.

The genes are TRBV5-1 and TRBJ1-1; TRBD1 aligns across 7 bases. Germline CDR1 SGHRS, CDR2 YFSETQ. V trimming: 0 bases; J trimming: 1 base; junction bases outside the gene matches: 3. The CDR3 has 15 residues. The CDR3 DNA follows: TGCGCCAGCAGCTTGGTAGGGACAGAGAACACTGAAGCTTTCTTT. Its protein is CASSLVGTENTEAFF.

CDR3 coding DNA: TGTGCCAGCAGCCCCGGGACTAGGCCCGAGACCCAGTACTTC. Translated: CASSPGTRPETQYF. The chain recombines TRBV7-3 with TRBJ2-5; 8 bases line up with TRBD2. V gave up 5 bases and J gave up 5 bases; unmatched junction bases: 7. Looked up from germline, CDR1 is SGHTA and CDR2 is FQGTGA. The CDR3 has 14 amino acids. Drawing the rest from reference TRBV7-3 and TRBJ2-5, the complete variable domain is GAGVSQTPSNKVTEKGKYVELRCDPISGHTALYWYRQSLGQGPEFLIYFQGTGAADDSGLPNDRFFAVRPEGSVSTLKIQRTERGDSAVYLCASSPGTRPETQYFGPGTRLLVL.

The rearrangement uses TRBV5-1 and TRBJ2-5; D is unclear. V was trimmed by 2 bases and J by 3 bases, leaving 11 bases between them. The CDR3 covers 14 residues. Germline V gene lookup returns CDR1 SGHRS and CDR2 YFSETQ. The CDR3 DNA sequence: TGCGCCAGCAGCTTCAAAGCCAACGAAGAGACCCAGTACTTC. Translating it yields CASSFKANEETQYF.